Below, one T cell receptor (beta chain) is given with its context. This sample is part of a study of T cells expressing NK-cell markers. For each CDR3 protein, TCRdb gives one entry from its re-call of the 5' RACE reads, without DNA. The table for this sample gives about 460,000 distinct CDR3 sequences. Germline assignment: CDR1 LNHDA and CDR2 SQIVND (reference sequence). The CDR3 sequence is 14 residues long. V gene TRBV19 combines with J gene TRBJ1-1; checking the TCRdb D call of TRBD1 is not possible without DNA. Sequencing was carried out using blood T cells: a sorted CD56 or NKG2C T cell subset, CD4+ or CD8+ T cells, or bulk PBMC T cells (not recorded which). This sequence originates from a woman aged 50 to 60 in good health. The chain's CDR3 is CASSVGVGSTEAFF. The full variable domain, rest sourced from reference TRBV19 and TRBJ1-1, is DGGITQSPKYLFRKEGQNVTLSCEQNLNHDAMYWYRQDPGQGLRLIYYSQIVNDFQKGDIAEGYSVSREKKESFPLTVTSAQKNPTAFYLCASSVGVGSTEAFFGQGTRLTVV.